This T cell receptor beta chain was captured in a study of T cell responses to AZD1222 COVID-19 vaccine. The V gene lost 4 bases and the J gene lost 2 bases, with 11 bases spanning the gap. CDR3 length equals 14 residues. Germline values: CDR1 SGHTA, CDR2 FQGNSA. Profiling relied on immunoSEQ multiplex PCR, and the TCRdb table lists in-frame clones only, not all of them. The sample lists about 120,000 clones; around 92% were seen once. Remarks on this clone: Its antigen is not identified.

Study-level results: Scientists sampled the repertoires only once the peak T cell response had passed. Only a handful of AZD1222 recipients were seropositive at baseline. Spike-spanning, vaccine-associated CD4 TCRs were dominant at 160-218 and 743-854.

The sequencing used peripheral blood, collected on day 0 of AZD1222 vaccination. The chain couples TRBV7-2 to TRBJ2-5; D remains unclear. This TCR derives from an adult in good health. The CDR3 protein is CASSSWTEQETQYF. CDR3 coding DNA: TGTGCCAGCAGCTCCTGGACGGAGCAAGAGACCCAGTACTTC.